Presented here are 3 T cell receptor beta chains from one specimen sequenced in a study of T cell repertoires in cytomegalovirus infection. Using its own MiXCR run on the reads, TCRdb lists one record per CDR3 protein. The table lists 130,000 or so distinct CDR3 sequences, 6.5% of them singletons. What was sequenced was PBMCs. The receptor source for this set is a human donor in good health (CMV status not recorded). Some clones in this sample may be carry-over from other donors' samples.

The chain couples TRBV20-1 to TRBJ1-1; unclear D gene. V lost 1 base to trimming and J lost 1 base, with 13 bases between them. Germline CDR1 and CDR2: DFQATT and SNEGSKA (reference sequence). CDR3 length: 15 residues. CDR3 residues: CSARGSRGRNTEAFF. The CDR3 coding sequence is TGCAGTGCTAGAGGTTCCAGAGGTCGGAACACTGAAGCTTTCTTT.

This chain connects TRBV7-2 to TRBJ1-1; TRBD1 aligns across 7 bases. The ends lost 2 bases at V and 7 bases at J; junction bases unmatched: 7. This CDR3 has 14 residues. In germline, CDR1 is SGHTA, CDR2 FQGNSA. The CDR3 loop reads CASSLNSGTVEAFF. The DNA of the CDR3 is TGTGCCAGCAGCTTAAACTCCGGGACAGTTGAAGCTTTCTTT.

This clonotype has more than one count but fewer than ten. The chain joins TRBV6-5 to TRBJ1-6; 9 bases agree with TRBD1. Germline loops: CDR1 MNHEY, CDR2 SVGAGI. The CDR3 spans 14 residues. The V gene end was trimmed by 8 bases and the J gene end by 9 bases; junction bases not matched to a gene: 8. The CDR3 sequence is CASSRDRERSPLHF. Here the CDR3 DNA reads TGTGCCAGCTCCAGGGACAGGGAACGTTCACCCCTCCACTTT.